This T cell receptor (beta chain) was captured in a study of graft-versus-host responses after intestinal transplantation (dated by TCRdb to the early 2020s). Regarding the study in general: The transplants that recipients got were multivisceral, liver-intestinal, or isolated intestinal. Donor T cell macrochimerism was defined as a peak of at least 4% donor T cells among recipient peripheral blood mononuclear cells. Every recipient was given anti-thymocyte globulin induction, followed by around three years of maintenance tacrolimus and steroids. Bulk TCR-beta CDR3 sequencing was used to track graft-versus-host and host-versus-graft alloreactive T cell clones in the graft, circulation and bone marrow after intestinal transplantation. Alloreactive clones were identified by sequencing pre-transplant mixed lymphocyte reaction products and comparing these products with unstimulated pre-transplant donor and recipient T cells. Instead of going to the commercial service, samples from three later patients were sequenced in-house on an Illumina MiSeq and processed with MiXCR. Of the roughly 24 intestinal transplant recipients enrolled in the cohort, one of whom was a retransplant, a few patients without pretransplant specimens were excluded. General findings and caveats noted by the study authors: In the allografts of patients with donor T cell macrochimerism, GvH to HvG T cell clonal ratios were high. GvH clones turned up in recipient bone marrow, with some appearing earlier in ileal mucosa or blood, a pattern consistent with an intestinal mucosal origin. The conclusions were limited by the relatively low number and heterogeneity of the intestinal transplant patients. Peak levels of circulating GvH clones were associated with declines in HvG clones early after transplant.

With regard to this clone: Its antigen is unknown. No clone much larger than this one lies a single base away; base qualities are absent.

Blood samples were collected up to 4 times in the first month after transplant and then at least monthly when available. The library was generated by the immunoSEQ multiplex PCR assay. Adaptive Biotechnologies carried out high-throughput TCR-beta CDR3 sequencing of genomic DNA for most patients. Regarding the original processing steps: Adaptive's ImmunoSEQ software was the source of the TCR sequencing data for about 20 patients, while three other patients were processed with MiXCR and VDJtools. CDR3 nucleotide sequences shared between donor and recipient were removed because the origin of such sequences could not be assigned. At least 2-fold expansion over unstimulated cells and a minimum CFSE-low frequency of 0.002% (template counts) or 0.001% (read counts) were required for clones to be classified as alloreactive. A clone was considered mappable if detected in the sequenced pre-transplant spleen, lymph node, or MLR CFSE-low populations of the donor or recipient. The cumulative frequency of alloreactive clones was calculated as a percentage of all sequences, weighted by copy number. In TCRdb, the immuneACCESS table is reduced to in-frame sequences with V and J assigned. These tables do not hold every clone; where another copy was compared, an unresolved V gene accounts for under half, and the others remain unexplained. V, J and clone size are those of that table, while D and trimming were read from the DNA. This sample holds approximately 58,000 clones; 70% to 90% were observed only once. The top ten hold 1.5% to 2% of the sample.

The germline V gene supplies CDR1 MDHEN and CDR2 SYDVKM. Trimming at the junction amounts to 3 bases on V and 3 bases on J, and the germline ends lie 12 bases apart. The CDR3 spans 14 residues, from the cysteine through the phenylalanine. Just the 42-base CDR3 DNA is kept, in frame starting at base 1. The receptor's source is a human patient who received an intestinal transplant, so some T cells may come from the graft donor. The chain is encoded by TRBV28 joined to TRBJ2-7, with a tentative D gene TRBD1 over 6 matching bases. The material sequenced was PBMCs, taken 26 days after transplant. The DNA sequence reads TGTGCCAGCAGTTTTATGGACAGTTACTACGAGCAGTACTTC. This yields the protein CASSFMDSYYEQYF.